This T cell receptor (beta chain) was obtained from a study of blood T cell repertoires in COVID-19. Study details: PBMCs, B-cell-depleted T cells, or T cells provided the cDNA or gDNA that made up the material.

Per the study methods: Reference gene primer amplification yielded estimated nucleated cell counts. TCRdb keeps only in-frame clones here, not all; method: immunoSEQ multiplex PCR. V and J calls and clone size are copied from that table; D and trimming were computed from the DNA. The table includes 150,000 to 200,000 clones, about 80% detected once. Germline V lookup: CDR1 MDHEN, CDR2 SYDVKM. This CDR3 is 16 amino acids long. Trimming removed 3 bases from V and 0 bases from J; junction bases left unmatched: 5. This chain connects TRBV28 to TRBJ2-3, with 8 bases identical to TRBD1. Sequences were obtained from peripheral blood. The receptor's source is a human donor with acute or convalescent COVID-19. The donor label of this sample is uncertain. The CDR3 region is CASSLGQALSTDTQYF. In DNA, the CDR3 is TGTGCCAGCAGTTTGGGACAGGCCCTAAGCACAGATACGCAGTATTTT.